Listed below are T cell receptor beta chains from one sample, sequenced in a study of CXCR3-negative and CXCR3-positive naive CD8 T cells. Each CDR3 protein gets one entry in TCRdb, which reprocessed the 5' RACE reads and gives no DNA. This sample's table reports 45,000 to 70,000 distinct CDR3 sequences. Source material: memory CD8+ T cells from blood. These receptors were taken from a human donor in good health. Some clones in this sample may be carry-over from other donors' samples. Each CDR3 is given with its conserved first and last residue. The order of the fields is J gene, V gene, CDR3 protein.

>TRBJ1-2|TRBV7-2
CASSAARDSPNYGYTF
>TRBJ2-5|TRBV29-1
CSVDEGLQETQYF
>TRBJ2-7|TRBV7-2
CASSLWELAYEQYF
>TRBJ2-2|TRBV27
CASTGPNTGELFF
>TRBJ2-2|TRBV28
CASSRPGTGIGDTGELFF
>TRBJ2-7|TRBV6-1
CAAGGRGGRYELYF
>TRBJ2-1|TRBV27
CASSLQGDEQFF
>TRBJ2-1|TRBV6-5
CASSYLGDNEQFF
>TRBJ2-7|TRBV20-1
CSARDTYGKHGTDRAPGYEQYF
>TRBJ2-7|TRBV20-1
CSARGEMQGESAEQYF